This T cell receptor beta chain was sequenced in a study of response to subunit inactivated influenza vaccine. Whole-study findings and limits: The authors suggested that few new T cells are recruited per seasonal influenza vaccination.

TCRdb redid the calling of the RT-PCR reads with MiXCR, one entry per CDR3 protein. The sample has about 500,000 distinct CDR3 sequences; approximately 6.9% are singletons. This clonotype has only one observation. Antigen unknown. The ends lost 6 bases at V and 4 bases at J; junction bases unmatched: 7. The CDR3 is 13 residues long. From germline, CDR1 is DFQATT and CDR2 SNEGSKA (reference sequence). The receptor was derived from a man aged 50 to 75 who received an inactivated influenza vaccine. The chain couples TRBV20-1 to TRBJ1-2; 8 nucleotides line up with TRBD1. This specimen consisted of PBMCs from blood, obtained roughly 24 months after vaccination. The CDR3 loop is CSAPRDRRYGYTF. The DNA of the CDR3 is TGCAGTGCCCCACGGGACAGGCGCTATGGCTACACCTTC.